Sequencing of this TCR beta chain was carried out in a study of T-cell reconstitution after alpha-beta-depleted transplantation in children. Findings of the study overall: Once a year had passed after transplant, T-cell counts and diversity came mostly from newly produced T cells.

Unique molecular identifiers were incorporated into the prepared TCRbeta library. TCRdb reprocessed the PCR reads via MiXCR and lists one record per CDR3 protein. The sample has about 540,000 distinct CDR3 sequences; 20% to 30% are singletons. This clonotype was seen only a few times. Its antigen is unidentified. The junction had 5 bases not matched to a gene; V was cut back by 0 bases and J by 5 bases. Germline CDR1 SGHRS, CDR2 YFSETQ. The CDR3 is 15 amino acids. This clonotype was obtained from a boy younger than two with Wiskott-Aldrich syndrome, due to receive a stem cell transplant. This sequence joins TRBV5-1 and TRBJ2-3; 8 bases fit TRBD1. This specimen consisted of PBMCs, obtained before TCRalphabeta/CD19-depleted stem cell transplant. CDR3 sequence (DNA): TGCGCCAGCAGCTTGGACAGGGGGTGCGGAGATACGCAGTATTTT. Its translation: CASSLDRGCGDTQYF.